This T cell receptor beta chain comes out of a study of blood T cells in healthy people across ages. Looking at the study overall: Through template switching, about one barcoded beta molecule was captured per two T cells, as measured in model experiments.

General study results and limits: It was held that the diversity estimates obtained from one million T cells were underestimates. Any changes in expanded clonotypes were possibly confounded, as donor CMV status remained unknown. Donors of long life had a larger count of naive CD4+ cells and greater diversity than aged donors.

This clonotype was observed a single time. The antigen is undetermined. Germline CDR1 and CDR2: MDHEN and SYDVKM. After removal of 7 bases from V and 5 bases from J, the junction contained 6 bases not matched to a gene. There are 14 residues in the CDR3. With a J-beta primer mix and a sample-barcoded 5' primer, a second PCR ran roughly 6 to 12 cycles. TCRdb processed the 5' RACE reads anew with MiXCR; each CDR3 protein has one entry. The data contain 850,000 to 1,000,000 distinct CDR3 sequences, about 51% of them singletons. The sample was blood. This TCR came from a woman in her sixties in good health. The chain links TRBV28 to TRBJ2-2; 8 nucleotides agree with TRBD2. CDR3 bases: TGTGCCAGCACTTGGGTAGCGGGGACCGGGGAGCTGTTTTTT. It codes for CASTWVAGTGELFF.